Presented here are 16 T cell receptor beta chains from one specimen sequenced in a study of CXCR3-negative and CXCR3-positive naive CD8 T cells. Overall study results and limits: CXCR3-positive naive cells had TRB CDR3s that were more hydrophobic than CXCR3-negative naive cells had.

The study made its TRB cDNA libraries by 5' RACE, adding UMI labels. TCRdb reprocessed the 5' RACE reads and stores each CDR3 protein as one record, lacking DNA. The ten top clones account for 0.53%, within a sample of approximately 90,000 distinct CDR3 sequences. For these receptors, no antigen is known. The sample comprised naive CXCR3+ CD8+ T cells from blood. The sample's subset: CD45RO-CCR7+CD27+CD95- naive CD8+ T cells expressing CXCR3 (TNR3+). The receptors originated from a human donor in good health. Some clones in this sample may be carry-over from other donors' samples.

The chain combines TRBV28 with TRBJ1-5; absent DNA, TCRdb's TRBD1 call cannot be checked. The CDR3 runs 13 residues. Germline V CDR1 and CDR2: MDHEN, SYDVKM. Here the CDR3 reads CASSLRGYQPQHF.

Here the CDR3 reads CSVEEPARSPLNEQFF. The J gene is TRBJ2-1, the V gene TRBV29-1; lacking DNA, the TRBD2 call made by TCRdb goes unchecked. The germline CDR1 and CDR2 sequences are SQVTM and ANQGSEA. This CDR3 region has 16 residues.

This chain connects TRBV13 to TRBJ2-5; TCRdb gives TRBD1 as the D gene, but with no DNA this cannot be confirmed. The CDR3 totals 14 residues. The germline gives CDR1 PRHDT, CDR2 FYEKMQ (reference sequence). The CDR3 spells CASSLREYQETQYF.

CDR3 amino acids: CSVEDLRGDTDTQYF. The V gene is TRBV29-1, the J gene TRBJ2-3. CDR1 is SQVTM and CDR2 is ANQGSEA in the germline V gene. The CDR3 covers 15 residues.

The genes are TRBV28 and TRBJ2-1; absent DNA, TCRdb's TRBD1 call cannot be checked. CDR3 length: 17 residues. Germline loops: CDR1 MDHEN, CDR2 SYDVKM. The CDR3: CASSFGGEGGVYNEQFF.

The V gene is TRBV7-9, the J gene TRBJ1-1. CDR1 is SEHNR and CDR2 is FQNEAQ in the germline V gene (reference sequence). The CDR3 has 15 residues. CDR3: CASSLGEGMNTEAFF.

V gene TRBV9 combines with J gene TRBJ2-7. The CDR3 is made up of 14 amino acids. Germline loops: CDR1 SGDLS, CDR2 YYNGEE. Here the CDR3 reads CASSAGAGSYEQYF.

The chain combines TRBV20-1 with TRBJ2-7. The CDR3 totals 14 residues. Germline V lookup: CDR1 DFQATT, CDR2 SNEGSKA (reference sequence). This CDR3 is CSAPLVGVRYEQYF.

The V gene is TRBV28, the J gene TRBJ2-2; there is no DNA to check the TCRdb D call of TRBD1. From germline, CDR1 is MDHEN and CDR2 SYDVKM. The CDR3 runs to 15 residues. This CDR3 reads CASRQGQGGARELFF.

The CDR3 is CASSRAGNNGAQYF. J is TRBJ2-5 and V is TRBV11-1; TCRdb outputs TRBD1, but without DNA this stays unchecked. Germline CDR1 is SGHAT and CDR2 is FQDESV (reference sequence). The CDR3 spans 14 residues.

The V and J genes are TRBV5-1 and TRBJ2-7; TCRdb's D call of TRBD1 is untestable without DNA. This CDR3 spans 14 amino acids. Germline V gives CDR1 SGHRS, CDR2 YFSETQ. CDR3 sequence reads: CASSLAGGMNEQYF.

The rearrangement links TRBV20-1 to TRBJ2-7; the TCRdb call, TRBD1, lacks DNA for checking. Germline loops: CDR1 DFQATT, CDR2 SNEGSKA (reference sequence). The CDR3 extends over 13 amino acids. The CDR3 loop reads CSAFRDRVYEQYF.

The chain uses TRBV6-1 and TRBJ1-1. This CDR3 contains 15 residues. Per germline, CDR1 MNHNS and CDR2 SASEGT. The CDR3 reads CASSEVEGWNTEAFF.

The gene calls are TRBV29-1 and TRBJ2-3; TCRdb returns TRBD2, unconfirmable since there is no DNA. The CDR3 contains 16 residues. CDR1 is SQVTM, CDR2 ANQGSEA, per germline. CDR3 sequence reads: CSVEGGTGGSTDTQYF.

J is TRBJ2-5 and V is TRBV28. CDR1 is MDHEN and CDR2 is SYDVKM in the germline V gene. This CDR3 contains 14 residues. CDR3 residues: CASSFLNWGETQYF.

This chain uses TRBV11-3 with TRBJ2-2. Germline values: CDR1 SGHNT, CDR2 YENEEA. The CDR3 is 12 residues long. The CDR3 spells CASSLDGGELFF.